This entry concerns a single T cell receptor (beta chain). This sample was included in a study of blood T cell repertoires in COVID-19. Overall study: T cells, B-cell-depleted T cells, or PBMCs supplied cDNA or gDNA.

In the authors' methods: The authors estimated nucleated cell counts from reference gene primer amplification. Using immunoSEQ multiplex PCR, the repertoire was profiled, and TCRdb retains in-frame clones only, with some absent. Clonal size and the V and J genes are those of that table, whereas D and trimming came from the DNA. The table lists about 130,000 clones, around 76% of them singletons. Germline assignment: CDR1 KGHDR and CDR2 SFDVKD. Trimming took 6 bases from V and 6 from J, leaving 10 bases between them. This CDR3 has 13 residues. The chain couples TRBV24-1 to TRBJ2-2, with D hard to call. The sequencing input was peripheral blood. The source of this sequence is a man in his sixties with acute or convalescent COVID-19. CDR3 in amino acids: CATSPTVSGELFF. DNA for the CDR3: TGTGCCACCAGTCCCACAGTGTCCGGGGAGCTGTTTTTT.